This T cell receptor (beta chain) stems from a study of follicular helper T cells after annual influenza vaccination. As for the study in general: Blood was drawn on days 0, 7 and 28 after vaccination.

Data came from immunoSEQ multiplex PCR; TCRdb stores just in-frame clones and leaves some out. The table lists approximately 10,000 clones, 65% to 85% of them singletons. This CDR3 region has 14 residues. The V gene's germline CDR1 is MNHEY and CDR2 SMNVEV (reference sequence). V lost 7 bases and J 5 bases, leaving 14 bases between the germline ends. The chain employs TRBV27 and TRBJ1-4, with D tentatively TRBD1 (5 bases). This TCR came from an adult who received the influenza vaccine. The specimen was CXCR5- memory CD4+ T cells sorted from blood, collected 6 weeks after influenza vaccination. CDR3 loop: CASTLRWGNEKLFF. The CDR3 DNA is TGTGCCAGCACTCTACGGTGGGGGAATGAAAAACTGTTTTTT.